The 27 T cell receptor beta chains below were found in one sample sequenced in a study of control samples from healthy donors and cancer patients. Profiling relied on immunoSEQ multiplex PCR, and the TCRdb table lists in-frame clones only, not all of them. The data show approximately 52,000 clones, around 90% seen once. The sequenced sample consisted of PBMCs. The receptors come from a man between 60 and 75 years old with head and neck cancer.

This sequence joins TRBV7-2 and TRBJ1-2, with D perhaps matching TRBD1 (6 bases). The V gene's germline CDR1 is SGHTA and CDR2 FQGNSA. The ends were cut back, 5 bases at V and 8 bases at J, with 18 bases in the middle. CDR3 length: 14 amino acids. CDR3 DNA sequence: TGTGCCAGCAGCCCCGTTTTGGGGGCGGGCGGCTACACCTTC. Its translation is CASSPVLGAGGYTF.

The chain carries TRBV29-1 and TRBJ1-1; 10 bases are shared with TRBD1. Germline trimming cut 7 bases from V and 4 bases from J; bases unmatched to any gene: 3. This CDR3 has 12 residues. Germline lookup yields CDR1 SQVTM and CDR2 ANQGSEA. DNA of the CDR3: TGCAGCGGGGACAGGGGAGGCACTGAAGCTTTCTTT. Encoded protein: CSGDRGGTEAFF. The full variable domain, in which reference TRBV29-1 and TRBJ1-1 provide the parts outside the CDR3, is SAVISQKPSRDICQRGTSLTIQCQVDSQVTMMFWYRQQPGQSLTLIATANQGSEATYESGFVIDKFPISRPNLTFSTLTVSNMSPEDSSIYLCSGDRGGTEAFFGQGTRLTVV.

The V gene is TRBV6-5, the J gene TRBJ2-2, with no clear D. This CDR3 is 14 amino acids long. V lost 2 bases and J lost 6, with 10 bases in between. Germline V CDR1 and CDR2: MNHEY, SVGAGI. For the CDR3, the DNA is TGTGCCAGCAGTTACACCTGGGGTTCCGGGGAGCTGTTTTTT. Its translation is CASSYTWGSGELFF.

This clone appeared a few times. The chain combines TRBV15 with TRBJ1-5; TRBD1 agrees at 7 bases. This CDR3 is built from 15 residues. V dropped 4 bases and J dropped 4; count of bases not matched to a gene: 7. CDR1 and CDR2 from the germline V gene are LNHNV and YYDKDF (reference sequence). The CDR3 coding sequence is TGTGCCACCAGCAACTGGGACAGCTTTAATCAGCCCCAGCATTTT. Amino acid sequence: CATSNWDSFNQPQHF.

This rearrangement joins TRBV6-5 to TRBJ2-6; D tentatively fits TRBD1 or TRBD2 (5 bases each). Germline V gives CDR1 MNHEY, CDR2 SVGAGI. V dropped 6 bases and J dropped 0 bases, with 9 bases sitting between them. This CDR3 contains 15 residues. The CDR3 DNA follows: TGTGCCAGCAGGGGGGTTTACTCTGGGGCCAACGTCCTGACTTTC. This codes for CASRGVYSGANVLTF.

J is TRBJ2-7 and V is TRBV18, with 11 bases fitting TRBD2. The CDR3 has 15 amino acids. After removal of 3 bases from V and 3 bases from J, the junction contained 4 bases not matched to a gene. Germline CDR1 and CDR2: KGHSH and LQKENI. CDR3 DNA sequence: TGTGCCAGCTCACCCGCCCTAGCGGGGGGCTACGAGCAGTACTTC. Protein sequence: CASSPALAGGYEQYF.

Comment on this clone: The junction differs from germline at one of its ends, possibly a read error. The gene calls are TRBV2 and TRBJ1-5; D remains ambiguous. The CDR3 consists of 13 residues. The germline V gene encodes CDR1 SNHLY and CDR2 FYNNEI. This chain's CDR3 is CASSDSYNQPQRF. The DNA of the CDR3 is TGTGCCAGCAGTGACAGCTACAATCAGCCCCAGCGTTTT. The complete variable domain, with remaining parts taken from reference TRBV2 and TRBJ1-5, reads EPEVTQTPSHQVTQMGQEVILRCVPISNHLYFYWYRQILGQKVEFLVSFYNNEISEKSEIFDDQFSVERPDGSNFTLKIRSTKLEDSAMYFCASSDSYNQPQRFGDGTRLSIL.

The V gene is TRBV11-1, the J gene TRBJ2-2; possibly TRBD1 or TRBD2 for D (7 bases each). The V end was cut by 5 bases, the J end by 5 bases, with 15 bases between. Germline V lookup: CDR1 SGHAT, CDR2 FQDESV (reference sequence). The CDR3 runs 15 residues. The CDR3 loop is CASSPGGLRTGELFF. CDR3 in DNA: TGTGCCAGCAGCCCAGGGGGACTACGAACCGGGGAGCTGTTTTTT.

The chain carries TRBV12-3 or TRBV12-4 and TRBJ2-7; D may be TRBD2 (6 bases). The CDR3 contains 12 residues. V lost 6 bases, J lost 9 bases, and 15 bases lay in between. This CDR3 is CASSLPAGGQYF. In DNA form, the CDR3 reads TGTGCCAGCAGCTTACCGGCCGGGGGGCAGTACTTC.

CDR3 coding DNA: TGTGCCAGCAGCGTGGACGGGGCGCACACCTACGAGCAGTACTTC. Protein: CASSVDGAHTYEQYF. V gene TRBV9 combines with J gene TRBJ2-7; D tentatively fits TRBD1 or TRBD2 (5 bases each). CDR1 and CDR2 (germline): SGDLS, YYNGEE. The CDR3 loop spans 15 amino acids. V was pared by 2 bases and J by 2 bases, with 14 bases between.

The chain joins TRBV5-1 to TRBJ2-7; 8 bases fit TRBD1. The V segment lost 4 bases and the J segment 2 bases; nucleotides outside the gene matches: 5. This CDR3 region has 14 residues. Germline CDR1 is SGHRS and CDR2 is YFSETQ. CDR3 DNA sequence: TGCGCCAGCAGCCGCGGGACAGGCACCTACGAGCAGTACTTC. Translating gives CASSRGTGTYEQYF.

V gene TRBV2 combines with J gene TRBJ1-2, with D possibly matching TRBD1 (6 bases). This CDR3 is built from 13 residues. Trimming removed 1 base at V and 7 bases at J, with 10 bases between. The germline CDR1 and CDR2 sequences are SNHLY and FYNNEI. CDR3 nucleotides: TGTGCCAGCAGTGAAGTTGGGGGCTTTGGCTACACCTTC. Protein: CASSEVGGFGYTF.

The gene calls are TRBV6-2 or TRBV6-3 and TRBJ2-3; D ambiguous. Trimming stripped 1 base from V and 5 bases from J, with 13 bases between. From germline, CDR1 is MNHEY and CDR2 SVGEGT. This CDR3 has 15 residues. DNA of the CDR3: TGTGCCAGCAGTTACTTAGGACCTCCTCAAGATACGCAGTATTTT. Its protein product is CASSYLGPPQDTQYF.

The genes are TRBV18 and TRBJ1-6; 7 bases map to TRBD1. The V segment lost 3 bases and the J segment 0 bases; nucleotides outside the gene matches: 2. The CDR3 length is 16 residues. CDR1 is KGHSH and CDR2 is LQKENI in the germline V gene. The CDR3 DNA reads as TGTGCCAGCTCACCCAGGGGGAGCTCCTATAATTCACCCCTCCACTTT. This encodes CASSPRGSSYNSPLHF. Full variable domain (missing parts from reference TRBV18 and TRBJ1-6): NAGVMQNPRHLVRRRGQEARLRCSPMKGHSHVYWYRQLPEEGLKFMVYLQKENIIDESGMPKERFSAEFPKEGPSILRIQQVVRGDSAAYFCASSPRGSSYNSPLHFGNGTRLTVT.

The DNA for the CDR3 is TGTGCCAGCAGCCAAATATTGATTAACAAGAAAGCTGGGGCCAACGTCCTGACTTTC. This encodes CASSQILINKKAGANVLTF. The V and J genes are TRBV3-1 (or the pseudogene TRBV3-2) and TRBJ2-6; D unresolved. The CDR3 loop spans 19 amino acids. V was cut by 2 bases and J by 2 bases, with 19 bases left in between. CDR1 is LGHDT and CDR2 is YNNKEL in the germline V gene (reference sequence).

The chain uses TRBV7-9 and TRBJ2-2; tentatively, D is TRBD1 (6 bases). The V gene's germline CDR1 is SEHNR and CDR2 FQNEAQ (reference sequence). Trimming took off 7 bases at V and 1 base at J, with 10 bases between the two ends. CDR3 size: 14 residues. CDR3 nucleotide sequence: TGTGCCAGCATCCAAGGGGGGAACACCGGGGAGCTGTTTTTT. It is translated as CASIQGGNTGELFF.

This clone has more than one count but fewer than ten. The chain couples TRBV30 to TRBJ2-6; a weak D match, TRBD1 (5 bases). The length of the CDR3 is 17 residues. The V end was cut by 3 bases, the J end by 0 bases, with 15 bases between. Germline CDR1 and CDR2: GTSNPN and SVGIG (reference sequence). The CDR3 is CAWRRGRARSGANVLTF. The CDR3 coding sequence is TGTGCCTGGAGGAGAGGCAGGGCCCGCTCTGGGGCCAACGTCCTGACTTTC.

The V and J genes are TRBV6-5 and TRBJ2-5; 7 positions match TRBD2. Per the germline V gene, CDR1 is MNHEY and CDR2 is SVGAGI. This CDR3 is 14 amino acids long. Trimming took 6 bases from V and 4 from J; bases not matched to a gene: 8. CDR3 residues: CASRTYGGGETQYF. In nucleotides, the CDR3 is TGTGCCAGCAGAACGTATGGGGGGGGAGAGACCCAGTACTTC.

The chain joins TRBV2 to TRBJ2-7, with 8 nucleotides matching TRBD1. This CDR3 has 13 amino acids. In germline, CDR1 is SNHLY, CDR2 FYNNEI. V lost 8 bases and J lost 4; bases outside the gene matches: 7. The CDR3 spells CASRGTGVYEQYF. The DNA of the CDR3 is TGTGCCAGCCGCGGGACAGGAGTTTACGAGCAGTACTTC.

This rearrangement joins TRBV11-2 to TRBJ2-2; D is perhaps TRBD2 (6 bases). This CDR3 region has 13 residues. V lost 5 bases to trimming and J lost 8 bases, with 12 bases between them. Germline loops: CDR1 SGHAT, CDR2 FQNNGV. The CDR3, as DNA: TGTGCCAGCAGCGGACTACAGCCGGGGGAGCTGTTTTTT. Protein product: CASSGLQPGELFF.

The CDR3 reads CASSSQWAEQFF. CDR3 nucleotide sequence: TGTGCCAGCAGCTCCCAGTGGGCTGAGCAGTTCTTC. The chain recombines TRBV11-2 with TRBJ2-1; D is undetermined. With 4 bases removed from V and 9 bases from J, the gap between germline ends came to 10 bases. This CDR3 is built from 12 residues. CDR1 and CDR2 from the germline V gene are SGHAT and FQNNGV. Filled out from reference TRBV11-2 and TRBJ2-1, the complete variable domain reads EAGVAQSPRYKIIEKRQSVAFWCNPISGHATLYWYQQILGQGPKLLIQFQNNGVVDDSQLPKDRFSAERLKGVDSTLKIQPAKLEDSAVYLCASSSQWAEQFFGPGTRLTVL.

The chain joins TRBV10-2 to TRBJ2-3; 11 bases are a match to TRBD2. CDR1 WSHSY and CDR2 SAAADI come from the germline V gene. Unmatched junction bases numbered 9, after V lost 0 bases and J lost 4 bases. The CDR3 consists of 18 residues. The CDR3 here is CASSESWVAGGPPDTQYF. Here the CDR3 DNA reads TGCGCCAGCAGTGAGTCGTGGGTAGCGGGGGGGCCCCCAGATACGCAGTATTTT.

The J gene is TRBJ2-2, the V gene TRBV9; 11 nucleotides align to TRBD2. CDR3 size: 16 residues. The ends lost 0 bases at V and 2 bases at J; junction bases unmatched: 0. Per the germline V gene, CDR1 is SGDLS and CDR2 is YYNGEE. The CDR3 DNA reads as TGTGCCAGCAGCGTAGGACTAGCGGGAAACACCGGGGAGCTGTTTTTT. Translating it yields CASSVGLAGNTGELFF.

V and J are TRBV5-6 and TRBJ2-3; 7 bases align to TRBD2. CDR1 is SGHDT and CDR2 is YYEEEE in the germline V gene. J was trimmed by 3 bases and V by 2 bases; bases with no gene match: 6. The CDR3 is 15 amino acids. Here the CDR3 DNA reads TGTGCCAGCAGCTTAGGGGAGGGTTGGACAGATACGCAGTATTTT. It specifies CASSLGEGWTDTQYF.

The chain employs TRBV9 and TRBJ2-5, with TRBD1 matching over 9 bases. This CDR3 is 15 amino acids long. V lost 4 bases to trimming and J lost 5 bases; unmatched junction nucleotides: 9. Germline V gene lookup returns CDR1 SGDLS and CDR2 YYNGEE. The CDR3 DNA follows: TGTGCCAGCAGCCCGGGGACAGGGAGGGGGGAGACCCAGTACTTC. It is translated as CASSPGTGRGETQYF.

The chain employs TRBV6-2 or TRBV6-3 and TRBJ2-7; 7 nucleotides align to TRBD2. The V gene end was trimmed by 5 bases and the J gene end by 3 bases; junction bases not matched to a gene: 4. This CDR3 contains 13 residues. The germline V gene has CDR1 MNHEY and CDR2 SVGEGT. CDR3: CASSGWGGYEQYF. For the CDR3, the DNA is TGTGCCAGCAGTGGCTGGGGGGGCTACGAGCAGTACTTC.

This chain uses TRBV25-1 with TRBJ1-1, with D possibly being TRBD1 (6 bases). The CDR3 sequence is 13 residues long. The germline CDR1 and CDR2 sequences are MGHDK and SYGVNS. V gave up 7 bases and J gave up 3 bases, with 12 bases separating them. The CDR3 sequence is CASTRGGYTEAFF. The CDR3 DNA reads as TGTGCCAGCACGAGGGGGGGTTACACTGAAGCTTTCTTT.